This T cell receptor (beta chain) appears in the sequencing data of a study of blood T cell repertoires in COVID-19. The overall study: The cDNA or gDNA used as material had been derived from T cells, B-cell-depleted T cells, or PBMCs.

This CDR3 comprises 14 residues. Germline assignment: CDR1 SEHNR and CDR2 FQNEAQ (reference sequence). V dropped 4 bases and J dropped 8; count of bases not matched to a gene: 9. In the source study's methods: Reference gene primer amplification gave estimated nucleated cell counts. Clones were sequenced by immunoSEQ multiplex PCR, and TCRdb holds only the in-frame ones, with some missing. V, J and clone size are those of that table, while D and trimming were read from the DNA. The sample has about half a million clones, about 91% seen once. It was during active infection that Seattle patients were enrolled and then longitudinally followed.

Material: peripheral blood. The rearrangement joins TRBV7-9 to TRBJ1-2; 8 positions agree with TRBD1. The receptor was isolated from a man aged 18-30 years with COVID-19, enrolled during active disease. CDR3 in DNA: TGTGCCAGCAGCTCTTACGGGACAGGTCCCGGCTACACCTTC. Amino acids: CASSSYGTGPGYTF.